A selection of T cell receptor beta chains follows, all from one sample in a study of blood T cell repertoires in COVID-19. Using immunoSEQ multiplex PCR, the repertoire was profiled, and TCRdb retains in-frame clones only, with some absent. The repertoire holds 100,000 to 150,000 clones, around four fifths seen once, with 6% in the top ten. The sample comprised peripheral blood. These receptors were obtained from an elderly man with COVID-19, enrolled during active disease. CDR3s include the opening cysteine and the closing phenylalanine or tryptophan. A D gene is named only where the DNA matches it firmly. Where a row states a size, it is once, few, many or the class of an expanded clone; other rows omit it.

cdr3_length	clone_size	j_call	v_call	d_call	cdr3_nt	cdr3_aa
13	-	TRBJ1-5	TRBV30	-	TGTGCCTGGAGTCTACAGGACAATCAGCCCCAGCATTTT	CAWSLQDNQPQHF
14	-	TRBJ1-1	TRBV2	TRBD1	TGTGCCAGCACGAGGACAGGGGGCGCTTCGGAAGCTTTCTTT	CASTRTGGASEAFF
16	-	TRBJ1-2	TRBV5-4	TRBD1	TGTGCCAGCAGCTTGGCCCCAGGGGGAGTAAGTGATGGCTACACCTTC	CASSLAPGGVSDGYTF
12	few	TRBJ1-5	TRBV10-3	-	TGTGCCATCAGCAGGACAAATCAGCCCCAGCATTTT	CAISRTNQPQHF
13	-	TRBJ2-1	TRBV6-5	TRBD2	TGTGCCACCCGACTAGCGGGGACCAATGAGCAGTTCTTC	CATRLAGTNEQFF
16	-	TRBJ1-1	TRBV18	TRBD1	TGTGCCAGCTCACCACCAAATTTGGGACAGGGGACTGAAGCTTTCTTT	CASSPPNLGQGTEAFF
15	once	TRBJ2-1	TRBV12-2	-	TGTGCAAGTCGCTTAGACCTAGTACTATACAATGAGCAGTTCTTC	CASRLDLVLYNEQFF
16	few	TRBJ2-7	TRBV6-2/TRBV6-3	TRBD2	TGTGCCAGCAGTTACGACCGGGAGGGCCTCGTGAACGAGCAGTACTTC	CASSYDREGLVNEQYF
14	-	TRBJ2-7	TRBV6-6	TRBD2	TGTGCCAGCAGTTATGCGCGGGAGGTCGACGAGCAGTACTTC	CASSYAREVDEQYF
16	-	TRBJ1-5	TRBV7-3	TRBD1	TGTGCCAGCAGCCCCTCTCCCGGGACAGGGGGTCAGCCCCAGCATTTT	CASSPSPGTGGQPQHF
13	-	TRBJ1-5	TRBV7-3	-	TGTGCCAGCAGCTCGGAAAACGGGCAGCCCCAGCATTTT	CASSSENGQPQHF
15	once	TRBJ2-1	TRBV7-8	TRBD1	TGTGCCAGCAGGAGGGACAGGGGTACCTACAATGAGCAGTTCTTC	CASRRDRGTYNEQFF
13	-	TRBJ2-7	TRBV12-3/TRBV12-4	-	TGTGCCAGCACCATAGACGCCCGGGGCGAGCAGTACTTC	CASTIDARGEQYF
14	-	TRBJ1-2	TRBV28	-	TGTGCCAGCAGTTCTGCGGACAGAATCTATGGCTACACCTTC	CASSSADRIYGYTF
13	-	TRBJ1-1	TRBV12-3/TRBV12-4	TRBD1	TGTGCCAGCAGTTCAGGGGGTTTCACTGAAGCTTTCTTT	CASSSGGFTEAFF
14	-	TRBJ1-2	TRBV28	-	TGTGCCAGCGGCCTCTCGGGGGGCTCCTATGGCTACACCTTC	CASGLSGGSYGYTF
15	-	TRBJ2-1	TRBV5-4	-	TGTGCCAGCAGCTTGGCGAGGAAGGCATACAATGAGCAGTTCTTC	CASSLARKAYNEQFF
13	-	TRBJ1-2	TRBV12-5	-	TGTGCTAGTGGTTTGGAGGGGGAACGAGGCTACACCTTC	CASGLEGERGYTF
17	-	TRBJ1-5	TRBV2	-	TGTGCCAGCAGTGGAGGGGCTGCGGGATATAGCAATCAGCCCCAGCATTTT	CASSGGAAGYSNQPQHF
14	-	TRBJ2-1	TRBV27	-	TGTGCCAGCAGTTTACGATCCGGCGGTGATGAGCAGTTCTTC	CASSLRSGGDEQFF
11	-	TRBJ1-2	TRBV28	TRBD1	TGTGCCAGCAGTGACAGGGGCGGCTACACCTTC	CASSDRGGYTF
17	-	TRBJ2-1	TRBV7-9	TRBD2	TGTGCCAGCAGCCCCAGACTAGCGGGAGGTATCTACAATGAGCAGTTCTTC	CASSPRLAGGIYNEQFF
17	-	TRBJ1-3	TRBV28	-	TGTGCCAGCAGCCTCCCTTCCGGGGGGGAATCAGGAAACACCATATATTTT	CASSLPSGGESGNTIYF
15	-	TRBJ2-3	TRBV7-8	-	TGTGCCAGCAGCTTAGTCGTAGGGGGAGCAGATACGCAGTATTTT	CASSLVVGGADTQYF
14	-	TRBJ1-1	TRBV21-1	-	TGTGCCAGCAGCAAAGCAACATTGAACACTGAAGCTTTCTTT	CASSKATLNTEAFF
17	few	TRBJ1-1	TRBV29-1	TRBD1	TGCAGCGTTGAAGATCGGGGGGACAGGGGGTCCCTCACTGAAGCTTTCTTT	CSVEDRGDRGSLTEAFF
13	-	TRBJ1-2	TRBV6-6	-	TGTGCCAGCAGTCATCCAGGTTACCATGGCTACACCTTC	CASSHPGYHGYTF
15	-	TRBJ1-5	TRBV18	TRBD1	TGTGCCAGCTCTCCCCAGACAGGGCCCAATCAGCCCCAGCATTTT	CASSPQTGPNQPQHF
15	-	TRBJ2-7	TRBV19	-	TGTGCCAGTACCCCAACCGGGAGCTCCTATGGCGAGCAGTACTTC	CASTPTGSSYGEQYF
11	-	TRBJ1-1	TRBV25-1	-	TGTGCCAGCAGTCCCGGAGGCCAAGCTTTCTTT	CASSPGGQAFF
13	-	TRBJ1-1	TRBV19	-	TGTGCCAGTAGTATCGGCGGGAACACTGAAGCTTTCTTT	CASSIGGNTEAFF
12	-	TRBJ1-1	TRBV28	TRBD1	TGTACGACAGGGCCCCGCGTTTCTGAAGCTTTCTTT	CTTGPRVSEAFF
16	-	TRBJ1-3	TRBV9	-	TGTGCCAGCAGCGTAGAAGCAGGCTCCCATGGAAACACCATATATTTT	CASSVEAGSHGNTIYF
15	-	TRBJ2-7	TRBV6-6	-	TGTGCCAGCAGTTATGAGGGAACAGGGACCTACGAGCAGTACTTC	CASSYEGTGTYEQYF
16	-	TRBJ2-2	TRBV6-2/TRBV6-3	TRBD2	TGTGCCAGCAGTTCTACGGGACTAGCGTCCACCGGGGAGCTGTTTTTT	CASSSTGLASTGELFF
13	-	TRBJ1-2	TRBV5-1	-	TGCGCCAGCAGCTTGCATAGAGAATATGGCTACACCTTC	CASSLHREYGYTF
15	once	TRBJ2-3	TRBV29-1	TRBD2	TGCAGCGTTGGGACCGGACTAGCGGGAGCAGATACGCAGTATTTT	CSVGTGLAGADTQYF
15	once	TRBJ2-3	TRBV28	TRBD2	TGTGCCAGCAGTTTTTTGCTAGCGGGCACAGATACGCAGTATTTT	CASSFLLAGTDTQYF
19	few	TRBJ2-1	TRBV7-6	TRBD1	TGTGCCAGCAGCCCCCGAGAGGCCCTGGACAGGGGATCCTACAATGAGCAGTTCTTC	CASSPREALDRGSYNEQFF
15	once	TRBJ1-3	TRBV28	-	TGTGCCAGCAGTTGGCCAGGGGACACTGGAAACACCATATATTTT	CASSWPGDTGNTIYF
13	few	TRBJ2-2	TRBV21-1	-	TGTGCCAGCAGCTACTTGAACACCGGGGAGCTGTTTTTT	CASSYLNTGELFF
17	-	TRBJ2-1	TRBV18	TRBD2	TGTGCCAGCTCACCTTTTATGCTAGCGGGGGGCTACAATGAGCAGTTCTTC	CASSPFMLAGGYNEQFF
15	few	TRBJ2-1	TRBV19	-	TGTGCCAGTAGTATGGGGCTAGTCCCCTACAATGAGCAGTTCTTC	CASSMGLVPYNEQFF
15	-	TRBJ1-2	TRBV6-2/TRBV6-3	TRBD1	TGTGCCAGCAGCCACCGGGACAGGGGGCCGGATGGCTACACCTTC	CASSHRDRGPDGYTF
15	-	TRBJ1-6	TRBV28	TRBD1	TGTGCCAGCAGTCCGCGGGACAGGGAACAGTCACCCCTCCACTTT	CASSPRDREQSPLHF
13	few	TRBJ1-1	TRBV6-2/TRBV6-3	-	TGTGCCAGCAGCTCATACAGGAACACTGAAGCTTTCTTT	CASSSYRNTEAFF
14	-	TRBJ2-7	TRBV5-4	TRBD1	TGTGCCAGCAGCCAGGACAGGTATGGCAACGAGCAGTACTTC	CASSQDRYGNEQYF
14	-	TRBJ2-3	TRBV7-6	-	TGTGCCAGCAGCTTAGCGCGGGAAGCAGATACGCAGTATTTT	CASSLAREADTQYF
16	-	TRBJ1-6	TRBV5-6	-	TGTGCCAGCAGCTTGCTAGGGGGAAGGAATAATTCACCCCTCCACTTT	CASSLLGGRNNSPLHF
13	once	TRBJ1-1	TRBV30	-	TGTGCCACCTCCAGGGGCATGAACACTGAAGCTTTCTTT	CATSRGMNTEAFF